Listed below are T cell receptor beta chains from one sample, sequenced in a study of blood T cell repertoires in COVID-19. Data came from immunoSEQ multiplex PCR; TCRdb stores just in-frame clones and leaves some out. The table lists 210,000 or so clones, more than 70% of them singletons. The sequenced sample was PBMCs or T cells enriched from blood (not recorded which). These receptors were collected from a man in his thirties or forties with acute COVID-19. The CDR3 runs from the conserved cysteine through the conserved F or W. D genes are given only for firm matches. Size is omitted from some rows. Given values are once, few, many or a class for expanded clones.

CDR3 | DNA | size | V | D | J
CASSLSSGGAYEQFF | TGTGCCAGCAGTTTATCGAGCGGGGGGGCCTATGAGCAGTTCTTC | NA | TRBV27 | TRBD2 | TRBJ2-1
CASFSGGAYEQYF | TGTGCCAGCTTCAGCGGGGGGGCCTACGAGCAGTACTTC | NA | TRBV12-3/TRBV12-4 | TRBD2 | TRBJ2-7
CASRPTQGPGNGYTF | TGTGCCAGCAGGCCGACACAGGGACCTGGTAATGGCTACACCTTC | NA | TRBV6-5 | NA | TRBJ1-2
CASRWSQHGGYEQYF | TGTGCCAGCAGGTGGTCACAGCACGGGGGCTACGAGCAGTACTTC | NA | TRBV6-5 | NA | TRBJ2-7
CASSESGGDLYEQYF | TGCGCCAGCAGTGAGTCTGGGGGGGACCTCTACGAGCAGTACTTC | NA | TRBV10-1 | TRBD2 | TRBJ2-7
CASSFNTGQIYGYTF | TGCGCCAGCAGCTTTAACACGGGACAGATATATGGCTACACCTTC | NA | TRBV5-1 | TRBD1 | TRBJ1-2
CASSLGLAGETYDGQYF | TGTGCCAGCAGCTTGGGACTAGCGGGGGAGACCTACGACGGGCAGTACTTC | NA | TRBV9 | TRBD2 | TRBJ2-7
CASSDTDRATEAFF | TGTGCCAGCAGTGATACGGACAGGGCCACTGAAGCTTTCTTT | few | TRBV6-4 | TRBD1 | TRBJ1-1
CASSIDSRLGQETQYF | TGTGCCAGTAGTATTGACAGCCGGCTGGGACAAGAGACCCAGTACTTC | once | TRBV19 | NA | TRBJ2-5
CASSSQRLGSSTDTQYF | TGTGCCAGCAGCTCTCAAAGACTAGGGAGCAGCACAGATACGCAGTATTTT | NA | TRBV7-9 | NA | TRBJ2-3
CASSPRDRNSYEQYF | TGCGCCAGCAGCCCACGGGACAGAAACTCCTACGAGCAGTACTTC | NA | TRBV4-1 | TRBD1 | TRBJ2-7
CASSVYSGGYNEQFF | TGTGCCAGCAGCGTGTATAGCGGGGGGTACAATGAGCAGTTCTTC | NA | TRBV5-4 | TRBD2 | TRBJ2-1
CAALGMGGDYGYTF | TGTGCAGCGTTGGGAATGGGGGGAGACTATGGCTACACCTTC | NA | TRBV28 | NA | TRBJ1-2
CASSLGDRGAYGYTF | TGTGCCAGCAGCCTAGGGGACAGGGGGGCCTATGGCTACACCTTC | NA | TRBV11-2 | TRBD1 | TRBJ1-2
CASSPGKSAVDFGEQFF | TGTGCCAGCTCACCCGGAAAGTCAGCGGTCGACTTCGGTGAGCAGTTCTTC | NA | TRBV18 | NA | TRBJ2-1
CASSLGNLGSGDTQYF | TGCGCCAGCAGCTTGGGAAATCTAGGTTCGGGAGATACGCAGTATTTT | NA | TRBV5-1 | NA | TRBJ2-3
CASSALNDRGYGYTF | TGCGCCAGCAGCGCCCTTAATGACAGGGGATATGGCTACACCTTC | once | TRBV5-1 | TRBD1 | TRBJ1-2
CASTPVNTEAFF | TGTGCCAGCACCCCCGTGAACACTGAAGCTTTCTTT | NA | TRBV9 | NA | TRBJ1-1
CASSLAPGGELFF | TGTGCCAGCAGTTTAGCGCCCGGCGGGGAGCTGTTTTTT | NA | TRBV12-3/TRBV12-4 | NA | TRBJ2-2
CASSFLQGNYGYTF | TGTGCCAGCAGTTTCTTACAGGGGAACTATGGCTACACCTTC | NA | TRBV6-1 | TRBD1 | TRBJ1-2